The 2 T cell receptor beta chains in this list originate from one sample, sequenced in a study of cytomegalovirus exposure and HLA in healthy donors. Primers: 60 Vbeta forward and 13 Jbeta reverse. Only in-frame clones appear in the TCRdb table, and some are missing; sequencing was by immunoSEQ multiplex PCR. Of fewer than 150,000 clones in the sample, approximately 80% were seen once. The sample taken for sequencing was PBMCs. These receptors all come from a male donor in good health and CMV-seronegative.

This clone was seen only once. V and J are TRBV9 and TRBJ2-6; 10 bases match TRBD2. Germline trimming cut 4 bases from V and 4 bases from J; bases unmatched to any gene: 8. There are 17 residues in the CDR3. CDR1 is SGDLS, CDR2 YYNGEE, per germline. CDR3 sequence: CASSQAGGTLGANVLTF. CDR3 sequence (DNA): TGTGCCAGCAGCCAAGCGGGGGGGACGCTAGGGGCCAACGTCCTGACTTTC.

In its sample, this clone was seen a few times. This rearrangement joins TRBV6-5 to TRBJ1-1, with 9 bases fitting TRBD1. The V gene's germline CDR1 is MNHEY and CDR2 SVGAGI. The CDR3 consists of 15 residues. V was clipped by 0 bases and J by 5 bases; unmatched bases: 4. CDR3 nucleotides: TGTGCCAGCAGTTACTCGAGACAGGGGGATACTGAAGCTTTCTTT. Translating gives CASSYSRQGDTEAFF.